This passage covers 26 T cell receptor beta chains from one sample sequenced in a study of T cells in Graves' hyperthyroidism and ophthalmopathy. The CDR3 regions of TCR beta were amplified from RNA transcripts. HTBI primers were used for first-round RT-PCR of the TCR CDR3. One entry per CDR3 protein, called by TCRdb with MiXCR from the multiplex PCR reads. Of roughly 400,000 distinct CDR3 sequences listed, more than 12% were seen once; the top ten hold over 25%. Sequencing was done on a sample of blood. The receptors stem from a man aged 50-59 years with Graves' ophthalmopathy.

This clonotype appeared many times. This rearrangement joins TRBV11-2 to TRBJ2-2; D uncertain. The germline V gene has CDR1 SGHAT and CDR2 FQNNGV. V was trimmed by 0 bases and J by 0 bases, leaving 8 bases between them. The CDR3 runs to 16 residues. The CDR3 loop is CASSLDRSTNTGELFF. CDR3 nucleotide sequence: TGTGCCAGCAGCTTAGACAGGAGCACGAACACCGGGGAGCTGTTTTTT. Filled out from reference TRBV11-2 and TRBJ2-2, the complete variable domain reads EAGVAQSPRYKIIEKRQSVAFWCNPISGHATLYWYQQILGQGPKLLIQFQNNGVVDDSQLPKDRFSAERLKGVDSTLKIQPAKLEDSAVYLCASSLDRSTNTGELFFGEGSRLTVL.

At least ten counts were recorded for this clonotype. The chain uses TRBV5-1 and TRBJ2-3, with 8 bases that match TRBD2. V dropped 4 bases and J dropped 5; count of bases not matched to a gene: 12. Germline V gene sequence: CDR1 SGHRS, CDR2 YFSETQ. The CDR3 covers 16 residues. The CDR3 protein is CASSTYSGKSKDTQYF. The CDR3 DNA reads TGCGCCAGCAGCACCTATAGCGGGAAATCGAAAGATACGCAGTATTTT. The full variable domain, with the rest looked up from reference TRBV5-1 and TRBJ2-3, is KAGVTQTPRYLIKTRGQQVTLSCSPISGHRSVSWYQQTPGQGLQFLFEYFSETQRNKGNFPGRFSGRQFSNSRSEMNVSTLELGDSALYLCASSTYSGKSKDTQYFGPGTRLTVL.

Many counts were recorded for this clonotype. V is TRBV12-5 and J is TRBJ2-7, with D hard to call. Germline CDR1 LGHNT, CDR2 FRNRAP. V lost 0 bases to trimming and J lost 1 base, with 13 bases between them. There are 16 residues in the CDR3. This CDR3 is CASGLVLGRGSYEQYF. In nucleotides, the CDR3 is TGTGCTAGTGGTTTGGTTCTGGGTCGCGGTTCCTACGAGCAGTACTTC.

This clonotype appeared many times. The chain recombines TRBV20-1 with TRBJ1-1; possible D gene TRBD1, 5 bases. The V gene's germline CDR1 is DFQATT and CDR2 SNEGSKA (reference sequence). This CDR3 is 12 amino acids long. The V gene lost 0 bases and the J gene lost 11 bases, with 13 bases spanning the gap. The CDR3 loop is CSARDRADTAFF. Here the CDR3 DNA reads TGCAGTGCTAGAGATCGGGCGGACACCGCTTTCTTT.

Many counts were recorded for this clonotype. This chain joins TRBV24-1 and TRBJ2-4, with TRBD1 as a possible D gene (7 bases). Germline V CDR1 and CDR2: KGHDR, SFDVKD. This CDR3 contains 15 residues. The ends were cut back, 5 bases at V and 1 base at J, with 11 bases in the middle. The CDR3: CATSAGGSAKNIQYF. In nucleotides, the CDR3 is TGTGCCACCAGTGCAGGGGGGTCTGCCAAAAACATTCAGTACTTC.

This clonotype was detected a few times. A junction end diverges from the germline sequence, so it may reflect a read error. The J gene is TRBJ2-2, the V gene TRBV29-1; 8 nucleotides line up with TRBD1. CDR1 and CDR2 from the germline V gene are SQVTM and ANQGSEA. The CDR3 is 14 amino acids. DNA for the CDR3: TGCAGCGTTTCCCACAGGGGGGTCACCAGGGAGCTGTTTTTT. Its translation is CSVSHRGVTRELFF.

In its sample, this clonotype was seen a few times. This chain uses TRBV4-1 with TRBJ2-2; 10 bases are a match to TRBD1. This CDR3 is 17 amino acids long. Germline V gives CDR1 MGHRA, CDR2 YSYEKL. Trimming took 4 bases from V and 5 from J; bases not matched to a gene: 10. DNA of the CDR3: TGCGCCAGCAGCCCTAACTCCGGGACAGGGGTAACCGGGGAGCTGTTTTTT. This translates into CASSPNSGTGVTGELFF.

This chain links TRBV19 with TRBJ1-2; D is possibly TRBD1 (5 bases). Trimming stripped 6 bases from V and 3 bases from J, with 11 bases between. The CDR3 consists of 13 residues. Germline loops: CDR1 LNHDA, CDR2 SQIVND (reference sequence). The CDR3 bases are TGTGCCAGTAGGGACAAGGGTTACTATGGCTACACCTTC. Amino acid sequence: CASRDKGYYGYTF.

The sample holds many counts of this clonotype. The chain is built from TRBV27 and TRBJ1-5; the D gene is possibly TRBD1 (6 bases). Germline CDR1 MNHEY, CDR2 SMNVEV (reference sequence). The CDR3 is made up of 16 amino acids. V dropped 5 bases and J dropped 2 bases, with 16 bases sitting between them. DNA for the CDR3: TGTGCCAGCAGTCCAAAATTCAGGGGACGCAATCAGCCCCAGCATTTT. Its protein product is CASSPKFRGRNQPQHF.

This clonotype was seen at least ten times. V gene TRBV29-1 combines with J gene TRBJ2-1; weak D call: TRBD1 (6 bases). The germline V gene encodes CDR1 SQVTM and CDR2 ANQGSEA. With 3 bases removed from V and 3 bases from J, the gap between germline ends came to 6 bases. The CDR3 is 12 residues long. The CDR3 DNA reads TGCAGCGTTGACAGGGGCTACAATGAGCAGTTCTTC. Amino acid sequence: CSVDRGYNEQFF.

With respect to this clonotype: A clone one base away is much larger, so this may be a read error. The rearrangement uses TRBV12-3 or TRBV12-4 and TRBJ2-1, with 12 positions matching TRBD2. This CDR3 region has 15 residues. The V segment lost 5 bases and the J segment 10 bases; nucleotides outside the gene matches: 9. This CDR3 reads CASSPTSGRSGEQFF. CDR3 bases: TGTGCCAGCAGTCCAACTAGCGGGAGGTCAGGGGAGCAGTTCTTC.

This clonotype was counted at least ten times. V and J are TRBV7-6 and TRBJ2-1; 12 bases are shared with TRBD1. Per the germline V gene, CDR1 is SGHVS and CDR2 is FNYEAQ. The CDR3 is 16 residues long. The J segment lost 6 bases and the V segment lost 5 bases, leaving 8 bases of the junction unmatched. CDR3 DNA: TGTGCCAGCAGCCCCCTGGGACAGGGGGCCAGCAATGAGCAGTTCTTC. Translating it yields CASSPLGQGASNEQFF.

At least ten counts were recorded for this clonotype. In nucleotides, the CDR3 is TGTGCCTGGAGTACCCTGGGCTATGGCTACACCTTC. Residues: CAWSTLGYGYTF. This chain uses TRBV30 with TRBJ1-2, with D uncertain. The V gene lost 2 bases and the J gene lost 4 bases, with 8 bases spanning the gap. Germline CDR1 reads GTSNPN; CDR2 reads SVGIG (reference sequence). The CDR3 is 12 amino acids.

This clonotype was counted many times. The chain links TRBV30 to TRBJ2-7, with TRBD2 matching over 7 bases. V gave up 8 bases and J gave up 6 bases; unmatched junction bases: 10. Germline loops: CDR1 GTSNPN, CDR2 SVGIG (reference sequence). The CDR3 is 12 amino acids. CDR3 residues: CAGDPGGGEQYF. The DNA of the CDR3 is TGTGCCGGGGACCCGGGAGGTGGCGAGCAGTACTTC. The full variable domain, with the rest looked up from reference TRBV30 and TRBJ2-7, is SQTIHQWPATLVQPVGSPLSLECTVEGTSNPNLYWYRQAAGRGLQLLFYSVGIGQISSEVPQNLSASRPQDRQFILSSKKLLLSDSGFYLCAGDPGGGEQYFGPGTRLTVT.

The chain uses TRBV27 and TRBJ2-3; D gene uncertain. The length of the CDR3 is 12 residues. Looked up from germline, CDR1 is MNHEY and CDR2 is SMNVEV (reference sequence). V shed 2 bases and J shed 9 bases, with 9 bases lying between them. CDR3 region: CASSLSKGTQYF. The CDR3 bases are TGTGCCAGCAGTTTAAGCAAAGGGACGCAGTATTTT.

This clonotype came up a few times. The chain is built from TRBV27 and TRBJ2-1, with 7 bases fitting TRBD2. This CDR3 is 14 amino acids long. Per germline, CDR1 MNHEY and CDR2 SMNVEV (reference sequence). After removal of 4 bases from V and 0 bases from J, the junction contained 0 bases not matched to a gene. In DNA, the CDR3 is TGTGCCAGCAGTTCTAGCGGCTCCTACAATGAGCAGTTCTTC. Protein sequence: CASSSSGSYNEQFF.

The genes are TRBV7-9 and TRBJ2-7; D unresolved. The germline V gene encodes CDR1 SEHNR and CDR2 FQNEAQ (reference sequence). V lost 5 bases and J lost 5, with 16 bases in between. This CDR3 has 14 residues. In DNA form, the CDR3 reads TGTGCCAGCAGCCCCCCCTGGAGCTCGGACGAGCAGTACTTC. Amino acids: CASSPPWSSDEQYF.

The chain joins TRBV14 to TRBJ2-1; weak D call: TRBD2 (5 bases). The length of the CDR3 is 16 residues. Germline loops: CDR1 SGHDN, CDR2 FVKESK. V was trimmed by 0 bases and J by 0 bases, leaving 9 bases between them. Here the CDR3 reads CASSQDRGSSYNEQFF. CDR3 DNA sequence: TGTGCCAGCAGCCAAGATCGGGGAAGCTCCTACAATGAGCAGTTCTTC.

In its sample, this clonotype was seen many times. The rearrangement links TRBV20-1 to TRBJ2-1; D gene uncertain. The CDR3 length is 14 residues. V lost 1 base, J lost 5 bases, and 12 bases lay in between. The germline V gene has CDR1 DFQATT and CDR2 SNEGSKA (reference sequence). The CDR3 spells CSARVGGPDNEQFF. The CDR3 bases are TGCAGTGCTAGAGTCGGCGGCCCGGACAATGAGCAGTTCTTC.

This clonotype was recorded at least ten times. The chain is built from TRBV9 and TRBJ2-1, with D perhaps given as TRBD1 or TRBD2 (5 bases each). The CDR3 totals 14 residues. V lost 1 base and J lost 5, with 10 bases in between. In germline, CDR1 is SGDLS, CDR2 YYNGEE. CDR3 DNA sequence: TGTGCCAGCAGCGTAAGAGGGACCAACAATGAGCAGTTCTTC. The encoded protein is CASSVRGTNNEQFF.

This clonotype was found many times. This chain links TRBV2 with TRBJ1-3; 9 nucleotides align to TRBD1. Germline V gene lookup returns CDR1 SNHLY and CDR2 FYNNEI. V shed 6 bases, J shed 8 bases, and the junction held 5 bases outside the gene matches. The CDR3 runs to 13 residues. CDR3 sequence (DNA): TGTGCCAGCAGGACAGGGGGAGGCGACACCATATATTTT. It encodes CASRTGGGDTIYF.

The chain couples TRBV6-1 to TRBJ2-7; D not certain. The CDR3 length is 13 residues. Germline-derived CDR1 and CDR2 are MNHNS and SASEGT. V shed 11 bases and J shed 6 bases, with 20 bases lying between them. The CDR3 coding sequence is TGTGCCTCCCGTCCGGTCAGCTCGGGCGAGCAGTACTTC. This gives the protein CASRPVSSGEQYF.

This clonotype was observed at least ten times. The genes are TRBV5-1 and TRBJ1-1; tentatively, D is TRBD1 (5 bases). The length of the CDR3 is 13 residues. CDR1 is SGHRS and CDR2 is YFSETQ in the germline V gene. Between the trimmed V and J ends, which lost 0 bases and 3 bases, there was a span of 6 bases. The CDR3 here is CASSLARDTEAFF. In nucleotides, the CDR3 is TGCGCCAGCAGCTTGGCCAGGGACACTGAAGCTTTCTTT.

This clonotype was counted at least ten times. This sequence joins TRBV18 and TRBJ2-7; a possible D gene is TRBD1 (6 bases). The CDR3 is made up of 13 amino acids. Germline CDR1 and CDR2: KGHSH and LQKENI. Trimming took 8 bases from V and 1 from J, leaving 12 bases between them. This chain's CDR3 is CASANRESYEQYF. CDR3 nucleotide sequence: TGTGCCAGCGCTAACAGGGAATCCTACGAGCAGTACTTC.

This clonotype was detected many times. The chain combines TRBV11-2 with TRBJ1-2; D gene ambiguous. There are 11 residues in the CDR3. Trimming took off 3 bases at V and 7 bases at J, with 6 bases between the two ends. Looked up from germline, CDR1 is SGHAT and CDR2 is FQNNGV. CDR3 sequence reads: CASSFAGGYTF. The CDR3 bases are TGTGCCAGCAGCTTTGCGGGTGGCTACACCTTC.

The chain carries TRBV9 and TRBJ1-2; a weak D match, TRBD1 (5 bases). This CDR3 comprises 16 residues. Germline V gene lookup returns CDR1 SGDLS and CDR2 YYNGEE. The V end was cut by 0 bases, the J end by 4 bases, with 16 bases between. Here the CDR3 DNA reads TGTGCCAGCAGCGTAGAAGGGGCAGGATTGCTCTATGGCTACACCTTC. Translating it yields CASSVEGAGLLYGYTF.